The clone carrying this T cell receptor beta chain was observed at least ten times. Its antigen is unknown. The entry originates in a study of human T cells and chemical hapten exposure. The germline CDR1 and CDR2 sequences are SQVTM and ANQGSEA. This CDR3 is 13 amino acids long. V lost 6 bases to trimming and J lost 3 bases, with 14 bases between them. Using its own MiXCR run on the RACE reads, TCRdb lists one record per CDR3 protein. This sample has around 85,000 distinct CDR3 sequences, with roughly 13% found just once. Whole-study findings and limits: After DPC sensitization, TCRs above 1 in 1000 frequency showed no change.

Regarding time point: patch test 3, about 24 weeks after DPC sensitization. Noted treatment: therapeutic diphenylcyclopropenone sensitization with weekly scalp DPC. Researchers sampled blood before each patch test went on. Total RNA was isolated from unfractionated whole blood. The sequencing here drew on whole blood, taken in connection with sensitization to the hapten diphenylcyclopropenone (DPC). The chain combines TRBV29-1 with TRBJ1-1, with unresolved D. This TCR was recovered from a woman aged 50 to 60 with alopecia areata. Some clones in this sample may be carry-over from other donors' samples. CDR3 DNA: TGCAGCGTGGGTTCCGGGAAATACACTGAAGCTTTCTTT. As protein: CSVGSGKYTEAFF. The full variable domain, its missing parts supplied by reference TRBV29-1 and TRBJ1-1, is SAVISQKPSRDICQRGTSLTIQCQVDSQVTMMFWYRQQPGQSLTLIATANQGSEATYESGFVIDKFPISRPNLTFSTLTVSNMSPEDSSIYLCSVGSGKYTEAFFGQGTRLTVV.